This TCR beta chain is drawn from a study of CXCR3-negative and CXCR3-positive naive CD8 T cells. The length of the CDR3 is 15 residues. Germline loops: CDR1 MNHEY, CDR2 SMNVEV (reference sequence). In the case of this clonotype: The target antigen is unknown.

Study-level findings and limits: Naive subsets showed comparable surface CD5, and TCR interaction strength was also inferred from TRB CDR3 physicochemistry. CXCR3-positive naive cells carried more hydrophobic TRB CDR3s than CXCR3-negative ones. Freshly isolated PBMCs were used in most assays, given partial CXCR3 loss after freezing. Comparison of naive CXCR3-negative and CXCR3-positive cells revealed similar TRBV-TRBJ usage, while memory cells differed.

cDNA libraries for TRB were generated by 5' RACE incorporating UMI labels. From the 5' RACE reads, TCRdb lists one entry per CDR3 protein and no DNA. The sample has roughly 100,000 distinct CDR3 sequences. Sorts that each held 270,000 or so cells were run in triplicate for every CD8+ T cell subset. The receptor was derived from a human donor in good health. Some clones in this sample may be carry-over from other donors' samples. The rearrangement joins TRBV27 to TRBJ1-5. The sample taken for sequencing was naive CXCR3+ CD8+ T cells from blood. Subset reported: CD45RO-CCR7+CD27+CD95- naive CD8+ T cells expressing CXCR3 (TNR3+). This chain's CDR3 is CASSLVGYSNQPQHF.